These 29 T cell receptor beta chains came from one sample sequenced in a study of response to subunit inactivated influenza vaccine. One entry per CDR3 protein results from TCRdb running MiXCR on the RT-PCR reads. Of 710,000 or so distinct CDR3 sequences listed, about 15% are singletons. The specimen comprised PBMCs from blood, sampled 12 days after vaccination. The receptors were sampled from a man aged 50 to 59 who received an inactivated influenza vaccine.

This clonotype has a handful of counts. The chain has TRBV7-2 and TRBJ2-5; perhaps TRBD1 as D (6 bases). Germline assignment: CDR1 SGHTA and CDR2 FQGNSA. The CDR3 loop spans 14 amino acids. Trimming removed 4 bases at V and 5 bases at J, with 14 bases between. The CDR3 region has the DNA TGTGCCAGCAGCTCAAACAGGGCGGCGGAGACCCAGTACTTC. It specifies CASSSNRAAETQYF.

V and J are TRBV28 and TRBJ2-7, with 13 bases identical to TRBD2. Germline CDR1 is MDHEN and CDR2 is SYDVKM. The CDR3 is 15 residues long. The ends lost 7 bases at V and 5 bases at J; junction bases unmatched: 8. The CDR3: CASIQGLAGADEQYF. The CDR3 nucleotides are TGTGCCAGCATTCAAGGACTAGCGGGAGCGGACGAGCAGTACTTC.

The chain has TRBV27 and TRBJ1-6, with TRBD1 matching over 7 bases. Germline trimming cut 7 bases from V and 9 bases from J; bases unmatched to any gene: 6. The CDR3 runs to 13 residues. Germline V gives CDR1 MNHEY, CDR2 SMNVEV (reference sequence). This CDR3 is CASTHRGGSPLHF. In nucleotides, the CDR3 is TGTGCCAGCACACACAGGGGAGGTTCACCCCTCCACTTT.

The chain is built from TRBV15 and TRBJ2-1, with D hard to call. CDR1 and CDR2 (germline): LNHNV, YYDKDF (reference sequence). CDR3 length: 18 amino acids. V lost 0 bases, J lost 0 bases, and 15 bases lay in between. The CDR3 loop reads CATSRDRGGSSSYNEQFF. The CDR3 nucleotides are TGTGCCACCAGCAGAGATAGAGGCGGAAGCAGCTCCTACAATGAGCAGTTCTTC. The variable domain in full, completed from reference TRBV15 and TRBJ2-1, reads DAMVIQNPRYQVTQFGKPVTLSCSQTLNHNVMYWYQQKSSQAPKLLFHYYDKDFNNEADTPDNFQSRRPNTSFCFLDIRSPGLGDTAMYLCATSRDRGGSSSYNEQFFGPGTRLTVL.

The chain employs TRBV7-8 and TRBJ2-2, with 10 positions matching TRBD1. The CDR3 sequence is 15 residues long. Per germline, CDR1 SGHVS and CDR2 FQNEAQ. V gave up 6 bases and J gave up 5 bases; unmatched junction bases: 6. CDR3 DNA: TGTGCCAGCAGTTCCCCGGGACAGGGGACCGGGGAGCTGTTTTTT. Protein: CASSSPGQGTGELFF.

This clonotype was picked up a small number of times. CDR3 region: CASRAFYLDRRAKNIQYF. Here the CDR3 DNA reads TGCGCCAGCAGAGCCTTCTACCTGGACAGGAGAGCCAAAAACATTCAGTACTTC. The chain carries TRBV4-1 and TRBJ2-4; TRBD1 matches 7 bases. Germline loops: CDR1 MGHRA, CDR2 YSYEKL. V lost 6 bases, J lost 0 bases, and 14 bases stayed unmatched. This CDR3 is 18 amino acids long.

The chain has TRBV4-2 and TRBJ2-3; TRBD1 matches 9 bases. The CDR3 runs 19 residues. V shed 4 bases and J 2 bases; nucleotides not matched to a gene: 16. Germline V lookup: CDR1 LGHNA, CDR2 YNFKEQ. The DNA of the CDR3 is TGTGCCAGCAGCCCCAGCCTTAACAGGGGGCTCCCCTACACAGATACGCAGTATTTT. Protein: CASSPSLNRGLPYTDTQYF.

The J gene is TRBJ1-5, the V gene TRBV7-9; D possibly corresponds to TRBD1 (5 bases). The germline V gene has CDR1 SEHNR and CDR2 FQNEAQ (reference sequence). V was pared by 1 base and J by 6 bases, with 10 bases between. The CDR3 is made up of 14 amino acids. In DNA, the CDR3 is TGTGCCAGCAGCTTAGAGGGGTATGGTCAGCCCCAGCATTTT. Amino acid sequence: CASSLEGYGQPQHF. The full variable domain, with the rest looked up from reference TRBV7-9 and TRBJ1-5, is DTGVSQNPRHKITKRGQNVTFRCDPISEHNRLYWYRQTLGQGPEFLTYFQNEAQLEKSRLLSDRFSAERPKGSFSTLEIQRTEQGDSAMYLCASSLEGYGQPQHFGDGTRLSIL.

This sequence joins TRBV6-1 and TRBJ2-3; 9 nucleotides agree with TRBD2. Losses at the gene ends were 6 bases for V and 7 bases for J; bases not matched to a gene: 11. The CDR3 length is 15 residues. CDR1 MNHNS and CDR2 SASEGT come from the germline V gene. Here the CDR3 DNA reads TGTGCCAGCAGACCCCCGGGACTAGCTCAGAATACGCAGTATTTT. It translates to CASRPPGLAQNTQYF.

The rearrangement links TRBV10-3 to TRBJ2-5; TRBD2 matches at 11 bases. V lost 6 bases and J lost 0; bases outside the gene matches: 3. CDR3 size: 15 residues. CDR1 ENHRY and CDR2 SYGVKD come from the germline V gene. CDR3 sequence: CAIRGTSGNQETQYF. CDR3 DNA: TGTGCCATCAGGGGGACTAGCGGAAACCAAGAGACCCAGTACTTC.

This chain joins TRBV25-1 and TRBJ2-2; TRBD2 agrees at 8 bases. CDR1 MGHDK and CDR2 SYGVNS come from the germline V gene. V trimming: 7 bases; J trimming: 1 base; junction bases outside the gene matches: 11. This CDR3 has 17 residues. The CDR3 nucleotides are TGTGCCAGCAACACTAGCGGACCCCTTCAGAACACCGGGGAGCTGTTTTTT. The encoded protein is CASNTSGPLQNTGELFF.

CDR3 in amino acids: CASSEGQFGTQYF. CDR3 DNA: TGTGCCAGCAGCGAGGGACAGTTCGGAACCCAGTACTTC. The rearrangement links TRBV12-3 or TRBV12-4 to TRBJ2-5, with 7 bases lining up with TRBD1. CDR3 length equals 13 residues. The V gene end was trimmed by 6 bases and the J gene end by 8 bases; junction bases not matched to a gene: 9.

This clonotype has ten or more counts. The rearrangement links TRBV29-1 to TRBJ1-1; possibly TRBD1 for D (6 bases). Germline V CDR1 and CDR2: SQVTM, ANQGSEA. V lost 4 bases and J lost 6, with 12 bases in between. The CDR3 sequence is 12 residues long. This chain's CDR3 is CSVGGGGAEAFF. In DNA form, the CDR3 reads TGCAGCGTTGGAGGGGGGGGAGCTGAAGCTTTCTTT.

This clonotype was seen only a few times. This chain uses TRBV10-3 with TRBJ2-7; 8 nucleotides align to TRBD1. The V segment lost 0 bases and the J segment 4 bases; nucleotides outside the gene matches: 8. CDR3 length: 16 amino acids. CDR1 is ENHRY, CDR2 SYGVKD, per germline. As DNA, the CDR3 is TGTGCCATCAGTGAGTCCGAAGGACAGGGCGGATACGAGCAGTACTTC. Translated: CAISESEGQGGYEQYF.

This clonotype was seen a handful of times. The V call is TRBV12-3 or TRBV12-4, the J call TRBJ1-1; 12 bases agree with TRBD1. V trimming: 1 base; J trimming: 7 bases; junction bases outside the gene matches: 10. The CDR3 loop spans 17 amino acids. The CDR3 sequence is CASSLGPGTGGGGEAFF. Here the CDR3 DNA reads TGTGCCAGCAGTTTAGGACCTGGGACAGGGGGCGGTGGTGAAGCTTTCTTT.

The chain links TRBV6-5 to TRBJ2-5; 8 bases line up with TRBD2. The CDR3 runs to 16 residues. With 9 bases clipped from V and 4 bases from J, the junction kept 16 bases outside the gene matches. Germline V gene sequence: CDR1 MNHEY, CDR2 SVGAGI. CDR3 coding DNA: TGTGCCAGTAGTACGTCGGGGGGGCGGCGAGGAGAGACCCAGTACTTC. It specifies CASSTSGGRRGETQYF.

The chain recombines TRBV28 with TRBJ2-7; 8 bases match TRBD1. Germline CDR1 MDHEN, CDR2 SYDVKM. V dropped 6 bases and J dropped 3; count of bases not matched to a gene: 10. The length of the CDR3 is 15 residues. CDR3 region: CASSPGTGRYYEQYF. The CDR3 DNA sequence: TGTGCCAGCAGCCCGGGGACAGGAAGATACTACGAGCAGTACTTC.

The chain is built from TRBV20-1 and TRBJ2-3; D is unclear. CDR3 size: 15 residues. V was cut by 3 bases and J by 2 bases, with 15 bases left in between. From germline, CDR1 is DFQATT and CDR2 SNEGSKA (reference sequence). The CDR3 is CSASDVERFTDTQYF. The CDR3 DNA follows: TGCAGTGCTAGTGACGTCGAGAGATTCACAGATACGCAGTATTTT.

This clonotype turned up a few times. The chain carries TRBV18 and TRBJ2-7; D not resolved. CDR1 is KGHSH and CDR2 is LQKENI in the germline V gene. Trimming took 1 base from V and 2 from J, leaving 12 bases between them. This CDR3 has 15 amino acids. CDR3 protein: CASSPRNDNTYEQYF. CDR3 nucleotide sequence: TGTGCCAGCTCACCACGCAACGACAACACCTACGAGCAGTACTTC.

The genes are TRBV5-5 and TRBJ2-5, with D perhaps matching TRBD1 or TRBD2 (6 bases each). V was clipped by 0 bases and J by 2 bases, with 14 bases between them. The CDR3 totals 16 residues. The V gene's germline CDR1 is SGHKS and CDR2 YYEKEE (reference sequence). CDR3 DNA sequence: TGTGCCAGCAGCTTGGGGGGGGCAGGAACGCAAGAGACCCAGTACTTC. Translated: CASSLGGAGTQETQYF.

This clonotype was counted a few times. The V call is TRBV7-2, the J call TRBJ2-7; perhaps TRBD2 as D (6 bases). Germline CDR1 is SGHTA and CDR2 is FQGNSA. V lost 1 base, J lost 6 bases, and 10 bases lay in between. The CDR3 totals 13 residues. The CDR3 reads CASSLGLVGEQYF. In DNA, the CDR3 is TGTGCCAGCAGCTTAGGACTAGTCGGCGAGCAGTACTTC.

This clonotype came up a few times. The CDR3 DNA reads TGTGCCAGCAGTCCCTACAGGGGGGAGCTGTTTTTT. The encoded protein is CASSPYRGELFF. The gene calls are TRBV6-6 and TRBJ2-2, with D maybe TRBD1 (5 bases). Trimming removed 5 bases at V and 8 bases at J, with 9 bases between. Germline V CDR1 and CDR2: MNHNY, SVGAGI (reference sequence). CDR3 length: 12 amino acids.

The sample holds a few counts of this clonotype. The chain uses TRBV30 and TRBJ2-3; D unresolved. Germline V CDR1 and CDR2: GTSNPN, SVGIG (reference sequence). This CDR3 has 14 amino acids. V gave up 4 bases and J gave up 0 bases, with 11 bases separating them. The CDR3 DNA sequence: TGTGCCTGGAATGTGCAAGTTAGCACAGATACGCAGTATTTT. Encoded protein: CAWNVQVSTDTQYF.

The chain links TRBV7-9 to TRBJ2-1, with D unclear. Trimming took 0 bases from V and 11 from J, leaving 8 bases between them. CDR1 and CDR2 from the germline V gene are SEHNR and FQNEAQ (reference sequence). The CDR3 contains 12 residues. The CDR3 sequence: CASSLAIVQQFF. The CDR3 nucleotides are TGTGCCAGCAGCTTAGCGATCGTACAGCAGTTCTTC. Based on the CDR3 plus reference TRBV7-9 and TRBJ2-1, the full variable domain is DTGVSQNPRHKITKRGQNVTFRCDPISEHNRLYWYRQTLGQGPEFLTYFQNEAQLEKSRLLSDRFSAERPKGSFSTLEIQRTEQGDSAMYLCASSLAIVQQFFGPGTRLTVL.

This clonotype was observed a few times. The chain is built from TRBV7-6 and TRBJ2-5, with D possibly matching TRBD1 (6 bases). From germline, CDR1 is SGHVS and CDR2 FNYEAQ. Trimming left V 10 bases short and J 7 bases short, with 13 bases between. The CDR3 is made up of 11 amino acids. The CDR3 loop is CAIGTTGTQYF. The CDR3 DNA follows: TGTGCCATAGGAACGACAGGGACCCAGTACTTC.

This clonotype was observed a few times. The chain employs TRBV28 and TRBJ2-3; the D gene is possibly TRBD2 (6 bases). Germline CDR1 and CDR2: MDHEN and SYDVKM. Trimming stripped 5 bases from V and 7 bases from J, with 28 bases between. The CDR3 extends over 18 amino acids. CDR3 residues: CASSPSPGLGAIGYTQYF. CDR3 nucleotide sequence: TGTGCCAGCAGTCCTTCCCCGGGACTGGGAGCGATTGGGTATACGCAGTATTTT.

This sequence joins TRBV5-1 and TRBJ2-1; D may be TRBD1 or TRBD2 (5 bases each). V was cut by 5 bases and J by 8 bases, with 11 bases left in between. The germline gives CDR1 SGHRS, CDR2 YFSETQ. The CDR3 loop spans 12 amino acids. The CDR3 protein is CASRAVGDEQFF. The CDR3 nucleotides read TGCGCCAGCAGGGCCGTGGGGGATGAGCAGTTCTTC.

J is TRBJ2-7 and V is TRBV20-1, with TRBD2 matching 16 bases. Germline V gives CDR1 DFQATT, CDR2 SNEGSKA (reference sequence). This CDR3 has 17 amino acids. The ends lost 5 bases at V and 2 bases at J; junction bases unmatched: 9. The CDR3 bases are TGCAGTGCTGAAACATCCGGGACTAGCGGGAGGGCCTACGAGCAGTACTTC. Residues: CSAETSGTSGRAYEQYF.

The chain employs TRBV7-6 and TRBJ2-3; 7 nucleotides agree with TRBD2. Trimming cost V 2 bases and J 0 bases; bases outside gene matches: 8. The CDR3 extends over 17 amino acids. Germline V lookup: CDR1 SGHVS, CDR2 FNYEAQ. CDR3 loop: CASSLTASGSSTDTQYF. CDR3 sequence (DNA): TGTGCCAGCAGCTTAACGGCTAGCGGTTCTAGCACAGATACGCAGTATTTT.